This TCR beta chain was recorded in a study of blood T cells in healthy people across ages. V shed 7 bases and J shed 4 bases, with 10 bases lying between them. The CDR3 runs to 12 residues. The V gene's germline CDR1 is SQVTM and CDR2 ANQGSEA. The donors, all healthy, were Caucasians living in Russia, aged roughly 6 to 100. Study-level points and caveats: Age brought a roughly linear fall in TCR beta diversity measured per million T cells. The CMV status of each donor remained undetermined, and this could have confounded shifts in expanded clonotypes.

Next came a second PCR, run for about 6 to 11 cycles, which used a sample-barcoded 5' primer along with a J-beta primer mix. MiXCR was run by TCRdb on the 5' RACE reads, yielding one entry per CDR3 protein. The sample contains some 1,000,000 distinct CDR3 sequences, roughly a quarter of which appear only once. This clonotype was found a few times. What it recognizes is unknown. These sequences were also reported in another study, on T cells of mothers and their children. That investigation notes: The donors comprised a handful of children and their three healthy Caucasian mothers.

This sequence was found in a girl aged 2 to 10 in good health. This rearrangement joins TRBV29-1 to TRBJ2-2; D perhaps matches TRBD2 (7 bases). Specimen: blood. DNA for the CDR3: TGCAGCGGGGGGGGCGGCACCGGGGAGCTGTTTTTT. Protein: CSGGGGTGELFF.